This TCR beta chain derives from a study of early T cells in non-severe SARS-CoV-2 infection. Study as a whole: Unpaired chains resulted from sequencing bulk RNA of unsorted whole blood. General observations from the study: VDJdb-based annotation leaned toward anti-spike CD8 responses and missed private and CD4 specificities.

In regard to this clonotype: The antigen is undetermined.

Individual cDNA molecules carried attached unique molecular identifiers. TCRdb ran MiXCR on the 5' RACE reads and lists one entry per CDR3 protein. The profile shows some 88,000 distinct CDR3 sequences, around 16% of them singletons. Trimming took off 2 bases at V and 6 bases at J, with 12 bases between the two ends. The CDR3 loop spans 14 amino acids. The chain couples TRBV12-3 or TRBV12-4 to TRBJ2-3; TRBD2 might be the D (6 bases). The sequences come from whole blood, collected at baseline. The sequence was obtained from an adult who was a healthcare worker with PCR-confirmed SARS-CoV-2 infection or an uninfected control (not recorded which). The CDR3 DNA is TGTGCCAGCAGTTTAAGGAGGGCCAGGGATACGCAGTATTTT. Residues: CASSLRRARDTQYF.